These 20 T cell receptor beta chains came from one sample sequenced in a study of T cells in localized non-small cell lung cancer. Sequencing was performed with immunoSEQ multiplex PCR; in TCRdb, only in-frame clones are kept and a portion is missing. The sample carries fewer than 45,000 clones, about four fifths recorded once. Sequences were derived from peripheral blood, sampled before any cancer treatment. Receptors were obtained from a male donor at least 60 years old with stage III squamous cell lung carcinoma.

This chain joins TRBV2 and TRBJ1-1; the D is unclear. Germline V gene lookup returns CDR1 SNHLY and CDR2 FYNNEI. V was clipped by 4 bases and J by 6 bases, with 12 bases between them. This CDR3 is built from 13 residues. The CDR3 bases are TGTGCCAGCAGTGTGGAATCGTCGGCTGAAGCTTTCTTT. Translated: CASSVESSAEAFF.

The chain joins TRBV10-3 to TRBJ2-6; D call uncertain. The CDR3 is 16 amino acids. Germline V gene sequence: CDR1 ENHRY, CDR2 SYGVKD. V lost 8 bases to trimming and J lost 2 bases, with 16 bases between them. The CDR3 is CAIPSSPLTGANVLTF. The CDR3 nucleotides are TGTGCCATCCCTTCTTCCCCCTTAACTGGGGCCAACGTCCTGACTTTC.

The CDR3 sequence is CASSIPGPIREQYF. The CDR3 DNA follows: TGTGCCAGCAGTATTCCGGGGCCCATTAGAGAGCAGTACTTC. V gene TRBV6-5 combines with J gene TRBJ2-7; D possibly uses TRBD1 or TRBD2 (5 bases each). V gave up 5 bases and J gave up 7 bases, with 18 bases separating them. The V gene's germline CDR1 is MNHEY and CDR2 SVGAGI. The CDR3 consists of 14 residues.

The CDR3 coding sequence is TGTGCAGCAGCAATTTTGCATGAGCAGTTCTTC. It yields the protein CAAAILHEQFF. This chain links TRBV21-1 with TRBJ2-1. TRBV21-1 is termed a pseudogene. This CDR3 region has 11 residues.

The V and J genes are TRBV6-5 and TRBJ2-5; TRBD2 is a possible D gene (6 bases). V dropped 6 bases and J dropped 2 bases, with 16 bases sitting between them. Germline V gene data show CDR1 as MNHEY and CDR2 as SVGAGI. The CDR3 has 15 residues. CDR3 sequence (DNA): TGTGCCAGCAGCCCCTCCGGGGGTGGGCAAGAGACCCAGTACTTC. Translating gives CASSPSGGGQETQYF.

The V call is TRBV10-3, the J call TRBJ1-4; D may be TRBD1 (5 bases). Germline CDR1 ENHRY, CDR2 SYGVKD. V lost 10 bases and J lost 3, with 15 bases in between. The CDR3 covers 14 residues. In nucleotides, the CDR3 is TGTGCCACTGCGCAGGGAGGGGCTAATGAAAAACTGTTTTTT. Translation gives CATAQGGANEKLFF.

The rearrangement joins TRBV18 to TRBJ2-2, with TRBD1 identical over 8 bases. V was clipped by 3 bases and J by 1 base; unmatched bases: 1. Germline CDR1 KGHSH, CDR2 LQKENI. This CDR3 contains 15 residues. DNA for the CDR3: TGTGCCAGCTCACCCGGGACAGGGAACACCGGGGAGCTGTTTTTT. This gives the protein CASSPGTGNTGELFF.

Written as DNA, the CDR3 is TGTGCCAGCTCACCACCGGTGGGGGAAAGCTCCTACAATGAGCAGTTCTTC. It codes for CASSPPVGESSYNEQFF. The rearrangement uses TRBV18 and TRBJ2-1; the D call may be TRBD1 or TRBD2 (5 bases each). Between the trimmed V and J ends, which lost 0 bases and 0 bases, there was a span of 12 bases. Germline V gene data show CDR1 as KGHSH and CDR2 as LQKENI. This CDR3 contains 17 residues.

There are a few counts of this clone. The rearrangement links TRBV2 to TRBJ1-2; weak D call: TRBD1 (5 bases). The germline gives CDR1 SNHLY, CDR2 FYNNEI. Trimming left V 6 bases short and J 1 base short, with 9 bases between. CDR3 length equals 13 residues. CDR3 residues: CASSHDSNYGYTF. As DNA, the CDR3 is TGTGCCAGCAGCCACGACAGTAACTATGGCTACACCTTC.

The table lists this clone with a count of one. The V gene is TRBV5-1, the J gene TRBJ2-2, with 7 bases identical to TRBD1. This CDR3 region has 14 residues. Per germline, CDR1 SGHRS and CDR2 YFSETQ. Losses at the gene ends were 4 bases for V and 3 bases for J; bases not matched to a gene: 3. The CDR3 DNA reads TGCGCCAGCAGCACCGGACAGGACACCGGGGAGCTGTTTTTT. Protein: CASSTGQDTGELFF.

The rearrangement uses TRBV5-4 and TRBJ1-1, with a weak D call TRBD1 (5 bases). CDR1 and CDR2 from the germline V gene are SGHNT and YYREEE (reference sequence). V gave up 2 bases and J gave up 5 bases, with 13 bases separating them. This CDR3 comprises 14 residues. As DNA, the CDR3 is TGTGCCAGCAGCTTCCCCAGGGAAGGAACTGAAGCTTTCTTT. It encodes CASSFPREGTEAFF.

V usage is TRBV5-7 and J usage is TRBJ2-1, with TRBD2 matching 8 bases. TRBV5-7 carries the ORF label, with uncertain function. The CDR3 sequence is 18 residues long. J was trimmed by 2 bases and V by 4 bases; bases with no gene match: 14. The CDR3 nucleotides read TGTGCCAGCAGCGGAATTAGTATCGGGGGGGCCACCTACAATGAGCAGTTCTTC. This translates into CASSGISIGGATYNEQFF.

This chain links TRBV11-1 with TRBJ2-7; TRBD1 agrees at 7 bases. This CDR3 is 15 amino acids long. Germline V gene lookup returns CDR1 SGHAT and CDR2 FQDESV (reference sequence). The V and J ends lost 6 bases and 0 bases, in that order; junction bases with no gene match: 8. As DNA, the CDR3 is TGTGCCAGCAGTTTCGGGACAGTTATCTCCTACGAGCAGTACTTC. This sequence encodes CASSFGTVISYEQYF. Full variable domain (outside the CDR3, taken from reference TRBV11-1 and TRBJ2-7): EAEVAQSPRYKITEKSQAVAFWCDPISGHATLYWYRQILGQGPELLVQFQDESVVDDSQLPKDRFSAERLKGVDSTLKIQPAELGDSAMYLCASSFGTVISYEQYFGPGTRLTVT.

This chain connects TRBV18 to TRBJ2-7; weak D call: TRBD2 (6 bases). CDR1 and CDR2 from the germline V gene are KGHSH and LQKENI. The length of the CDR3 is 16 residues. Deletions cut 5 bases from V and 6 bases from J, with 23 bases between. The CDR3: CASSNRGMAGRSEQYF. The CDR3 DNA sequence: TGTGCCAGCTCAAACCGCGGTATGGCAGGGAGGAGCGAGCAGTACTTC.

The CDR3 nucleotides read TGTGCCATCAGTGGATCGGACAGGGGGGAGCTGTTTTTT. Translated, it gives CAISGSDRGELFF. This chain connects TRBV10-3 to TRBJ2-2; the match to TRBD1 covers 7 bases. CDR1 and CDR2 (germline): ENHRY, SYGVKD. CDR3 length: 13 amino acids. The J segment lost 8 bases and the V segment lost 4 bases, leaving 4 bases of the junction unmatched.

J is TRBJ2-1 and V is TRBV9; 10 nucleotides line up with TRBD1. The length of the CDR3 is 15 residues. V lost 4 bases to trimming and J lost 5 bases; unmatched junction nucleotides: 6. CDR1 is SGDLS and CDR2 is YYNGEE in the germline V gene. CDR3 DNA: TGTGCCAGCAGCATCACGGGACAGGGGAACAATGAGCAGTTCTTC. Protein: CASSITGQGNNEQFF. Drawing the rest from reference TRBV9 and TRBJ2-1, the complete variable domain is DSGVTQTPKHLITATGQRVTLRCSPRSGDLSVYWYQQSLDQGLQFLIQYYNGEERAKGNILERFSAQQFPDLHSELNLSSLELGDSALYFCASSITGQGNNEQFFGPGTRLTVL.

V is TRBV18 and J is TRBJ2-3, with 12 bases lining up with TRBD2. Trimming at V came to 1 base and at J to 0 bases, leaving 5 bases not matched to a gene. The CDR3 totals 18 residues. Germline V gene sequence: CDR1 KGHSH, CDR2 LQKENI. The DNA for the CDR3 is TGTGCCAGCTCACCACAAACTAGCGGGGGGACTAGCACAGATACGCAGTATTTT. Encoded protein: CASSPQTSGGTSTDTQYF.

In nucleotides, the CDR3 is TGTGCCAGCAGTCGCGGACAGGGGCGGTACGAGCAGTACTTC. It specifies CASSRGQGRYEQYF. This chain joins TRBV6-6 and TRBJ2-7; 9 bases match TRBD1. Germline V lookup: CDR1 MNHNY, CDR2 SVGAGI (reference sequence). J was trimmed by 4 bases and V by 5 bases; bases with no gene match: 6. This CDR3 has 14 residues.

V is TRBV7-9 and J is TRBJ1-6; TRBD1 matches 9 bases. The ends lost 4 bases at V and 10 bases at J; junction bases unmatched: 2. In germline, CDR1 is SEHNR, CDR2 FQNEAQ (reference sequence). The CDR3 has 13 residues. The CDR3 here is CASSWDRESPLHF. CDR3 in DNA: TGTGCCAGCAGCTGGGACAGGGAATCACCCCTCCACTTT.

The chain links TRBV4-1 to TRBJ2-2; possible D gene TRBD2, 6 bases. Looked up from germline, CDR1 is MGHRA and CDR2 is YSYEKL. V gave up 6 bases and J gave up 0 bases, with 14 bases separating them. The CDR3 consists of 16 residues. This chain's CDR3 is CASSPEVAANTGELFF. The DNA for the CDR3 is TGCGCCAGCAGTCCGGAGGTAGCGGCGAACACCGGGGAGCTGTTTTTT.